This entry concerns a single TCR beta chain. Its antigen remains unidentified. The sample originates from a study of blood T cells in healthy people across ages. This CDR3 has 17 residues. A sample-barcoded 5' primer and a J-beta primer mix were used in a second PCR of roughly 7 to 11 cycles. TCRdb used MiXCR to reprocess the 5' RACE reads, holding one entry per CDR3 protein. This table holds some 860,000 distinct CDR3 sequences, about 56% found once. Donors each provided ten milliliters of peripheral blood. Study conclusions and caveats: Estimates of total diversity, which came from one million sequenced T cells, were considered to be underestimates. Naive and antigen-experienced cells could not be conclusively compared, given unsorted PBMCs. Older age went with lower TCR beta diversity per million T cells, in a roughly linear way.

This TCR derives from a man in his forties in good health. This chain connects TRBV21-1 to TRBJ2-4; TRBD1, the table's D call, was not compared with the DNA. Matching the DNA end better, TRBJ2-7 makes the J call doubtful. TRBV21-1 is labeled a pseudogene. The sample comprised blood. The CDR3 loop is CASKAGNRGPLTYEQYF. The CDR3 region has the DNA TGTGCCAGCAAGGCCGGGAACAGGGGGCCCTTGACCTACGAGCAGTACTTC.